This TCR beta chain appears in the sequencing data of a study of OX40 agonist ivuxolimab in advanced cancers. Study context: Patients were treated with ivuxolimab, an agonistic anti-OX40 (CD134) antibody. Patient treatment consisted of intravenous ivuxolimab administration every 2 weeks at 0.01 to 10 mg/kg.

Unmatched junction bases numbered 6, after V lost 8 bases and J lost 4 bases. This CDR3 is built from 16 residues. Germline V gene sequence: CDR1 MNHNY, CDR2 SVGAGI (reference sequence). Assay: immunoSEQ multiplex PCR; the TCRdb copy retains only in-frame clones and omits some. The table has 65,000 or so clones, approximately 82% seen once. General study results and limits: The work left the antigen specificity of expanded peripheral T cells undetermined.

Remarks on this clone: What it recognizes is unknown.

The clonotype was recovered from an adult with an advanced solid tumor such as melanoma, head and neck, liver or kidney cancer. The sequencing here drew on CD4+ or CD8+ T cells sorted from blood, taken in a trial of the OX40 agonist ivuxolimab. This rearrangement joins TRBV6-6 to TRBJ1-6; TRBD1 matches at 12 bases. The CDR3 DNA reads as TGTGCCAGCGGGACAGGGGGCGCGGTGTATAATTCACCCCTCCACTTT. It is translated as CASGTGGAVYNSPLHF.